The clone carrying this TCR beta chain was counted only a few times. Its antigen is as yet unknown. Time point described: late sampling 161 to 241 days after vaccination in three convalescent patients. Regarding treatment: roughly 11-day PBMC culture with coronavirus spike peptide pools or control peptides (ViraFEST assay). PCR positivity dates ran from March to December 2020, preceding US Alpha, Beta and Delta variants. Once cultured less than 11 days, CD4+ T cells underwent isolation by negative selection. The data belong to a study of vaccination and CD4 T cells after COVID-19. Study-wide results and limits: Median SARS-CoV-2-reactive clonotype numbers went up from roughly 19 to 38, but not significantly.

Losses at the gene ends were 5 bases for V and 9 bases for J; bases not matched to a gene: 9. The germline gives CDR1 MNHEY, CDR2 SVGEGT. This CDR3 is 14 amino acids long. Cultured CD4+ T-cell DNA underwent Oncomine TCR Beta short-read sequencing. One entry per CDR3 protein, called by TCRdb with MiXCR from the PCR reads. Seen here are about 15,000 distinct CDR3 sequences, around half observed once, and the top ten hold 10% to 15%. Here the sequenced sample was CD4+ T cells from blood, cultured in vitro, taken about 7 months after SARS-CoV-2 vaccination. The gene calls are TRBV6-2 or TRBV6-3 and TRBJ1-5; TRBD1 agrees at 8 bases. This TCR derives from a human donor who had recovered from COVID-19. The CDR3 spells CASSLGQGGRPQHF. The CDR3, as DNA: TGTGCCAGCAGTCTCGGACAGGGAGGGCGGCCCCAGCATTTT.